Reported below is one T cell receptor beta chain. This clone was seen once. Its binding antigen is unknown. Nothing much larger sits one base from this clone, and base qualities are not available. Using the deep immunoSEQ assay, TCR CDR3 regions were amplified from genomic DNA by multiplex PCR. Genomic DNA extracted from each cell subset was distributed evenly over all wells of several immunoSEQ 96-well plates, and each plate served as one replicate. For unsorted PBMC, roughly 330 ng genomic DNA, equal to around 30,000 T cell genomes, was loaded into each replicate PCR. Ten immunoSEQ deep assay plates were used to sequence unsorted PBMC genomic DNA. Purified libraries were measured with a Qubit 3.0 fluorometer, size-checked on a Bioanalyzer 2100, and measured again with the KAPA Library Quantification kit. A separate single-read 150-cycle Illumina NextSeq 550 flow cell was used to sequence each immunoSEQ 96-well plate. On the study's bioinformatics: Because the immunoSEQ output held only junctional sequences and lacked quality scores, the filtering could not match the filtering applied to full-length reads. To assign V/J genes and CDR3, sequences were annotated using PyIR, a Python wrapper for IgBLAST v1.9, with IMGT germline references. Reads were filtered out if the reads had weak V/J assignments (E-value above 1e-6), no CDR3, stop codons, out-of-frame junctions, or ambiguous translated residues. V3J clonotypes were defined as sequences sharing an identical inferred V gene, J gene, and CDR3 amino acid sequence. Percentage overlap between repertoires was calculated by dividing the number of shared unique clonotypes by the size of the smaller repertoire. Richness of each repertoire was evaluated using RTK rarefaction, the Chao1 estimator, and Recon v2.1 estimates of unobserved clonotypes. TCRdb re-hosts the immuneACCESS table, in-frame sequences only. Its copies lack some clones; in the studies checked, an unresolved V gene accounts for under half of them, and the cause for the rest is not known. V and J calls and clone size are given by that table; D and trimming were obtained from the DNA. In this sample the table shows about 480,000 clones, around 74% of which occur a single time. The ten top clones hold over 10% of the sample.

The data were taken from a study of shared clonotypes between healthy human individuals (dated by TCRdb to 2019 to 2021). Turning to the overall study: The cohort comprised two women and three men aged 18 to 49 years. The study deeply sequenced blood TCR repertoires of five healthy adults to estimate repertoire size and the extent of clonotype sharing between individuals. Libraries were prepared and TCR repertoires were sequenced by different laboratories using diverse techniques, in order to increase sequencing depth and limit assay-specific biases. Each donor's leukapheresis produced roughly between roughly 0.94 and 9.5 billion PBMCs. The paper's findings and limits, for the study overall: Pairwise subsampling led to the expectation that sequencing depth would affect the degree of clonotype sharing among donors. Because the study included a small number of donors, the genetic and exposure-history diversity represented was limited. Sampling was restricted to blood, and TCR repertoires in tissues likely differ from the TCR repertoires found in blood.

V is clipped by 3 bases and J by 4 bases, and the sequence between their germline boundaries is 14 bases long. The germline V gene (reference sequence) specifies LNHDA as CDR1 and SQIVND as CDR2. Including the terminal cysteine and phenylalanine, the CDR3 comprises 15 residues. Of all the DNA, just the CDR3 is kept, 45 bases in frame from base 1. Donors were healthy HIV-negative adults with no recently reported acute infections or vaccinations. Every donor was a Caucasian adult living in Nashville, Tennessee, USA. In the unsorted samples, approximately 85 million PBMCs were counted, and genomic DNA was extracted using the QIAamp DNA Blood Mini kit. Blood was obtained by leukapheresis, after which PBMCs were separated by Ficoll-Histopaque density gradient centrifugation and cryopreserved in liquid nitrogen vapor phase.

The sequence came from a woman aged 40 to 50 in good health. Some clones in this sample may be carry-over from other donors' samples. The material sequenced was PBMCs. The chain uses TRBV19 and TRBJ2-3; the D gene is perhaps TRBD2, from 6 matching bases. In nucleotide form, the sequence is TGTGCCAGTAGTATTACTGCGGGAAGGTCAGATACGCAGTATTTT. Its protein reads: CASSITAGRSDTQYF.